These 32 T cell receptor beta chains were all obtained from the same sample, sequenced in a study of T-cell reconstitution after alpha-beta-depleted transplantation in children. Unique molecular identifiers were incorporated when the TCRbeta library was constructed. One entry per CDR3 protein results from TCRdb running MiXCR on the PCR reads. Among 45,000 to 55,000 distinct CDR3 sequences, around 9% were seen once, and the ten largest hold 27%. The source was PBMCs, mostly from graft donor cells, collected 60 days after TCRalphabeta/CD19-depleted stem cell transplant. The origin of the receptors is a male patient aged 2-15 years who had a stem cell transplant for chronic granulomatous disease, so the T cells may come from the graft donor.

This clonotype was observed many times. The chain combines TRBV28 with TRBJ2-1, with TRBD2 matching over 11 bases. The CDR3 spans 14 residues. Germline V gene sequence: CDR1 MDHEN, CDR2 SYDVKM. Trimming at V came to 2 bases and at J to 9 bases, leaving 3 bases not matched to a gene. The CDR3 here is CASSLTSGSLEQFF. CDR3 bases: TGTGCCAGCAGTTTAACTAGCGGGAGTCTTGAGCAGTTCTTC.

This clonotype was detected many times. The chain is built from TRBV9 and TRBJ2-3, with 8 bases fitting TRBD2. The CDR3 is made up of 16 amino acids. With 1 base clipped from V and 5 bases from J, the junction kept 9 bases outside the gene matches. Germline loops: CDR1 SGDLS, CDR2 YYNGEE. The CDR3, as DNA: TGTGCCAGCAGCGTAACTAGCGGAGGAGGGCTAGATACGCAGTATTTT. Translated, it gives CASSVTSGGGLDTQYF.

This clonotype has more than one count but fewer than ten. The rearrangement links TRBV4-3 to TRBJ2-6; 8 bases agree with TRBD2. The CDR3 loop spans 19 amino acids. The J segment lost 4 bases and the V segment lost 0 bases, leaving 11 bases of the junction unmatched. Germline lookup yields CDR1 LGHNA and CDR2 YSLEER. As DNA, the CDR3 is TGCGCCAGCAGCCAAGATAAAATTAGCGGGATGGGCGGGGCCAACGTCCTGACTTTC. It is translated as CASSQDKISGMGGANVLTF.

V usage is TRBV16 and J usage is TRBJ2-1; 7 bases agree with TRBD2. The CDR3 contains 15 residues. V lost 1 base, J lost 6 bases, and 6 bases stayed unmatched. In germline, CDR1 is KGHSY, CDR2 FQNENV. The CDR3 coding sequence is TGTGCCAGCAGCCAATTGGTCAGCGGGACCAATGAGCAGTTCTTC. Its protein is CASSQLVSGTNEQFF.

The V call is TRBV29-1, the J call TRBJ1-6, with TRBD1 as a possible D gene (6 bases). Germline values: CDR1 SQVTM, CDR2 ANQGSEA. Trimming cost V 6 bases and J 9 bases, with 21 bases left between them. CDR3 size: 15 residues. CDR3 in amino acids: CSVPPQTGGGSPLHF. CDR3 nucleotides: TGCAGCGTGCCCCCCCAGACAGGTGGTGGTTCACCCCTCCACTTT. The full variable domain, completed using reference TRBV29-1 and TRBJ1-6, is SAVISQKPSRDICQRGTSLTIQCQVDSQVTMMFWYRQQPGQSLTLIATANQGSEATYESGFVIDKFPISRPNLTFSTLTVSNMSPEDSSIYLCSVPPQTGGGSPLHFGNGTRLTVT.

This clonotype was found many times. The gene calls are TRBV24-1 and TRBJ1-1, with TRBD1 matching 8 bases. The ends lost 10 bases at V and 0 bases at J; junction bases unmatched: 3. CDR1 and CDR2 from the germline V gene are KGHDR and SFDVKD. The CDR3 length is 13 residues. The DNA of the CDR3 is TGTGCCACTCCGGACAGGGTGAACACTGAAGCTTTCTTT. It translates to CATPDRVNTEAFF.

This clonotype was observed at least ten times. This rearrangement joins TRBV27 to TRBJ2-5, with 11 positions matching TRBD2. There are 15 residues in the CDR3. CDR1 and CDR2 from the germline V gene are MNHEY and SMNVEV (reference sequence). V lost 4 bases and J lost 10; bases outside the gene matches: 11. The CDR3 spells CASSSLAGVRRDQYF. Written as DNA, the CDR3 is TGTGCCAGCAGTTCACTAGCGGGAGTTAGGCGGGACCAGTACTTC.

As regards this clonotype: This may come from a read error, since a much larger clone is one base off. DNA of the CDR3: TGTGCCAGCATCTTGGCGGGTACAGGGGGTCAGCCCCAGCATTTT. Translated: CASILAGTGGQPQHF. The chain combines TRBV5-4 with TRBJ1-5; the match to TRBD1 covers 8 bases. CDR3 length: 15 amino acids. CDR1 and CDR2 (germline): SGHNT, YYREEE (reference sequence).

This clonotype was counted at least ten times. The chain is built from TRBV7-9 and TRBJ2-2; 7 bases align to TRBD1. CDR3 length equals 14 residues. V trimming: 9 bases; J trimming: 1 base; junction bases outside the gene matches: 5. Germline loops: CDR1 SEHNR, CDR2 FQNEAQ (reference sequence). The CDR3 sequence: CARGRQGNTGELFF. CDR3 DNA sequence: TGTGCCAGAGGGAGACAGGGGAACACCGGGGAGCTGTTTTTT.

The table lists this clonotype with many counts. CDR3 sequence: CASSPGQHSGEQYF. CDR3 sequence (DNA): TGTGCCAGCTCACCGGGACAGCATTCTGGGGAGCAGTACTTC. The V and J genes are TRBV18 and TRBJ2-7; TRBD1 aligns across 7 bases. CDR3 length: 14 residues. Looked up from germline, CDR1 is KGHSH and CDR2 is LQKENI. V shed 3 bases and J 7 bases; nucleotides not matched to a gene: 9.

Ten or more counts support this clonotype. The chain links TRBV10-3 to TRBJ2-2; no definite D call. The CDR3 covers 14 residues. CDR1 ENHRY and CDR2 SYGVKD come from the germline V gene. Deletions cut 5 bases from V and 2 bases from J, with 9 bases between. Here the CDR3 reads CAISTLRNTGELFF. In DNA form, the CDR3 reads TGTGCCATCAGTACTCTCCGAAACACCGGGGAGCTGTTTTTT.

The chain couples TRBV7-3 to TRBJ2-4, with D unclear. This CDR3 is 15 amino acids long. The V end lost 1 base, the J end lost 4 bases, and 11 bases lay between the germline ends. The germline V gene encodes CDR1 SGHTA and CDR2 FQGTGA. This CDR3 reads CASSLKPGYKNIQYF. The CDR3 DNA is TGTGCCAGCAGCTTAAAACCGGGTTATAAAAACATTCAGTACTTC. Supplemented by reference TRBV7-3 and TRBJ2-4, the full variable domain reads GAGVSQTPSNKVTEKGKYVELRCDPISGHTALYWYRQSLGQGPEFLIYFQGTGAADDSGLPNDRFFAVRPEGSVSTLKIQRTERGDSAVYLCASSLKPGYKNIQYFGAGTRLSVL.

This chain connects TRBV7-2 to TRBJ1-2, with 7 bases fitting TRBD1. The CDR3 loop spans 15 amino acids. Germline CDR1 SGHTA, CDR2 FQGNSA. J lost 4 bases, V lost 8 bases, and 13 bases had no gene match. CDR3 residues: CASVGQVAVTYGYTF. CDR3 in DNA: TGTGCCAGCGTAGGACAGGTTGCCGTCACCTATGGCTACACCTTC.

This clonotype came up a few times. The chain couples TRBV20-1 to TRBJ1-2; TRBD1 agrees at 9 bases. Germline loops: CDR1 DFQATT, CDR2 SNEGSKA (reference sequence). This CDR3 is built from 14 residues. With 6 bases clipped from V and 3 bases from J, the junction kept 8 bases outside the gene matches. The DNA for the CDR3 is TGCAGTGCCAATGACAGGGGGGAAGACTATGGCTACACCTTC. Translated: CSANDRGEDYGYTF.

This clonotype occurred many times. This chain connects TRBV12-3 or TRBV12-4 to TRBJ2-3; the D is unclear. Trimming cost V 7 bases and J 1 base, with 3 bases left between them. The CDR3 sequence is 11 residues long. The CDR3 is CASTGTDTQYF. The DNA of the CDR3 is TGTGCCAGCACCGGCACAGATACGCAGTATTTT.

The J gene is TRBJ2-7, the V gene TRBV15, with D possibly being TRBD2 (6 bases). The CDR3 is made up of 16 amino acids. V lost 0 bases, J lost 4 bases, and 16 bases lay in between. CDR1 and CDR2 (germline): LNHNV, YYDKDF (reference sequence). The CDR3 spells CATSREPGRDRYEQYF. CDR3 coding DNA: TGTGCCACCAGCAGAGAGCCGGGGCGGGACCGGTACGAGCAGTACTTC.

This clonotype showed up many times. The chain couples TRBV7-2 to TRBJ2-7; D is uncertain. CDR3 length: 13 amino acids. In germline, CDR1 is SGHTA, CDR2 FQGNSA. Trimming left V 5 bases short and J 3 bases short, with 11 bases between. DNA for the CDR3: TGTGCCAGCAGCACACTACTCAGCTACGAGCAGTACTTC. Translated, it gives CASSTLLSYEQYF.

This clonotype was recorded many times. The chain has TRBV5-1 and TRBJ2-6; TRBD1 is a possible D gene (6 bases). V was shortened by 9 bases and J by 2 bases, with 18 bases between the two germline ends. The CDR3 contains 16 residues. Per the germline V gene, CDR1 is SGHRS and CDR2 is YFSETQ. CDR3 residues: CATGYRESTGANVLTF. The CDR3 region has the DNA TGCGCCACCGGGTACAGGGAGTCGACTGGGGCCAACGTCCTGACTTTC.

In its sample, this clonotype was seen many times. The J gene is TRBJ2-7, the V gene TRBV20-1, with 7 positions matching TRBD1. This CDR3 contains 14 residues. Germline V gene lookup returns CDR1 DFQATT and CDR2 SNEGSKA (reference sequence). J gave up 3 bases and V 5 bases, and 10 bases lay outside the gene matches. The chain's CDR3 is CSADAGTVIYEQYF. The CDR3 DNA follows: TGCAGTGCTGATGCCGGGACAGTCATCTACGAGCAGTACTTC.

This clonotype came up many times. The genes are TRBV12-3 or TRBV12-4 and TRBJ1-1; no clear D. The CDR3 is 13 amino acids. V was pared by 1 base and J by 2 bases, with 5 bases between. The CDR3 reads CASSLEDNTEAFF. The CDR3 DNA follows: TGTGCCAGCAGTTTAGAAGACAACACTGAAGCTTTCTTT.

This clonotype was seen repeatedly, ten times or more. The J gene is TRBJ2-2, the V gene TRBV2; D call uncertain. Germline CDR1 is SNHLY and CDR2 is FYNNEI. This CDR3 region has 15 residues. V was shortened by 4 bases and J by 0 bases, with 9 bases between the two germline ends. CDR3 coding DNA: TGTGCCAGCAGTGCCAGACCCGCGAACACCGGGGAGCTGTTTTTT. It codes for CASSARPANTGELFF.

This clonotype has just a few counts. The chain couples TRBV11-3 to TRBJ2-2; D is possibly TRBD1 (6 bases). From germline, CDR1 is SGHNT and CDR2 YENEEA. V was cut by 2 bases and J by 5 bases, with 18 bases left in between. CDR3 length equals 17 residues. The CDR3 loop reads CASSLIGVGAGTGELFF. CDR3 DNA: TGTGCCAGCAGCTTAATCGGGGTGGGGGCCGGTACCGGGGAGCTGTTTTTT.

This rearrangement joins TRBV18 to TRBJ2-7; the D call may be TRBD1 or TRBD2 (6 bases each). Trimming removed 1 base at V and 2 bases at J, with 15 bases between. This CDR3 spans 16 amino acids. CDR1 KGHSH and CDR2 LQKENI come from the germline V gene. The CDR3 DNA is TGTGCCAGCTCACCACTTCGGGGCGGGACAACCTACGAGCAGTACTTC. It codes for CASSPLRGGTTYEQYF.

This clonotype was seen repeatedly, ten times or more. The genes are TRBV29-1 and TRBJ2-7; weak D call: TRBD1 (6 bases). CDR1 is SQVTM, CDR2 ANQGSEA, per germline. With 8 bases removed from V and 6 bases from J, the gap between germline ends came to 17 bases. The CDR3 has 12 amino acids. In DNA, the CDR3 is TGCAGCCCCACTCAACCCAGGGGCGAGCAGTACTTC. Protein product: CSPTQPRGEQYF.

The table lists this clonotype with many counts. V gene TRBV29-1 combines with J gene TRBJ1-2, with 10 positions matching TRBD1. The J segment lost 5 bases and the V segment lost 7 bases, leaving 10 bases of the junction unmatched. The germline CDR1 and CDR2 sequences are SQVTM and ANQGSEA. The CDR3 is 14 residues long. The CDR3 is CSALPDRGTYGYTF. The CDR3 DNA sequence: TGCAGCGCACTCCCGGACAGGGGGACTTATGGCTACACCTTC.

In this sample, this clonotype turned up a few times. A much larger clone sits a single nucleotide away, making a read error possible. The CDR3 region is CSAGRSDPQYF. The CDR3 DNA is TGCAGTGCTGGAAGATCAGATCCGCAGTATTTT. The chain recombines TRBV20-1 with TRBJ2-3; D call uncertain. The CDR3 totals 11 residues. Germline V CDR1 and CDR2: DFQATT, SNEGSKA (reference sequence).

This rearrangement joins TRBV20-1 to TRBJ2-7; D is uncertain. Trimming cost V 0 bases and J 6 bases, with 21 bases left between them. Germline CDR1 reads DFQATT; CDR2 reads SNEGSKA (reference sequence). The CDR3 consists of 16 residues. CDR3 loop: CSAREPHADIPSEQYF. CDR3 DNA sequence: TGCAGTGCTAGAGAGCCCCACGCGGATATCCCCTCCGAGCAGTACTTC.

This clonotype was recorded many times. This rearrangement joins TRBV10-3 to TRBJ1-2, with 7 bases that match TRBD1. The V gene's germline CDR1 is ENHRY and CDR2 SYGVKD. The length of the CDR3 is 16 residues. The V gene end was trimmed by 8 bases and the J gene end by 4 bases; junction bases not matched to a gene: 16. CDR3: CAILGTEVQGGYGYTF. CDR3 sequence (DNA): TGTGCCATCCTGGGGACAGAAGTCCAGGGGGGCTATGGCTACACCTTC.

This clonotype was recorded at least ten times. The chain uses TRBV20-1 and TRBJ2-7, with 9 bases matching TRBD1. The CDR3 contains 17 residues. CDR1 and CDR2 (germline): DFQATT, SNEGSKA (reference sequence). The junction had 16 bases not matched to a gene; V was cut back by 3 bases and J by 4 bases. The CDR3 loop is CSASAPERGTGRYEQYF. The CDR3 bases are TGCAGTGCTAGCGCACCCGAGAGGGGGACAGGGCGATACGAGCAGTACTTC.

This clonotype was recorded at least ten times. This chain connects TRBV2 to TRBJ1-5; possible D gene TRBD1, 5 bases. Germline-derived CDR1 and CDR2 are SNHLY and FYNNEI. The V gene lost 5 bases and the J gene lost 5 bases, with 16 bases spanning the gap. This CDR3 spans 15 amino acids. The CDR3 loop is CASSSLGGDYQPQHF. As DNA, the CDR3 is TGTGCCAGCAGTTCCTTGGGGGGGGACTATCAGCCCCAGCATTTT.

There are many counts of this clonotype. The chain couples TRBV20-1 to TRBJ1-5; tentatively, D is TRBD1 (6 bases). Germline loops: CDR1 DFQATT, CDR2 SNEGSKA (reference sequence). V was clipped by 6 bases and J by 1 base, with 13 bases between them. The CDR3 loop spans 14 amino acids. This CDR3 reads CSAPTGLSNQPQHF. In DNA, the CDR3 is TGCAGTGCCCCGACAGGATTAAGCAATCAGCCCCAGCATTTT.

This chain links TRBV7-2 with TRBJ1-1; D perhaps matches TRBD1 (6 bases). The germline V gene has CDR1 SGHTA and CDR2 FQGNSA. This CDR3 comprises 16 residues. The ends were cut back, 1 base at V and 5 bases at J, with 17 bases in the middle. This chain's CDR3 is CASSLGIRGGRTEAFF. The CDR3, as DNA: TGTGCCAGCAGCTTAGGAATTCGAGGGGGAAGGACTGAAGCTTTCTTT.